Shown below are 6 T cell receptor beta chains from a single sample sequenced in a study of tumor-infiltrating lymphocytes in primary liver carcinoma. Unsorted bulk tissue (about 19-33 mg) underwent RNA and DNA co-extraction. Using a constant-region primer together with ProtoScript II reverse transcriptase, TCR beta cDNA was made from approximately 0.55 ug of total RNA. For TCR beta, libraries were produced by three nested multiplex PCR rounds using slightly modified ARM-PCR. TRBV1-TRBV30 forward primers and a C-beta reverse primer were used in the first two PCR rounds, which each ran for approximately 10 cycles. One entry per CDR3 protein, called by TCRdb with MiXCR from the multiplex PCR reads. Among over 100,000 distinct CDR3 sequences listed, around 70% were seen once. The sequenced sample consisted of tumor-adjacent normal liver tissue. These receptor sequences come from a woman aged 55-69 years with primary liver carcinoma and hepatitis B virus infection.

In its sample, this clonotype was seen many times. The chain employs TRBV12-3 or TRBV12-4 and TRBJ2-1; D is perhaps TRBD2 (6 bases). CDR3 length equals 14 residues. V gave up 5 bases and J gave up 5 bases, with 13 bases separating them. The CDR3 DNA sequence: TGTGCCAGCAGTCTCGGCGGGACCGACAATGAGCAGTTCTTC. Its translation: CASSLGGTDNEQFF.

A word on this clonotype: One end of the junction is discordant with germline, which a read error may explain. The chain joins TRBV24-1 to TRBJ1-1; D gene ambiguous. Germline CDR1 reads KGHDR; CDR2 reads SFDVKD. The CDR3 loop spans 12 amino acids. The CDR3 DNA sequence: TGTGCCACCAGTGACCCCAACACTGAAACTTTCTTT. Translated, it gives CATSDPNTETFF.

There are many counts of this clonotype. The CDR3 DNA sequence: TGCGCCAGCAATCTAGAGGGTATCTACGAGCAGTACTTC. Its translation is CASNLEGIYEQYF. The chain recombines TRBV5-1 with TRBJ2-7, with D perhaps TRBD2 (5 bases). The V gene's germline CDR1 is SGHRS and CDR2 YFSETQ. The CDR3 runs 13 residues. Trimming pared 6 bases from V and 3 bases from J, leaving 13 bases between.

A remark on this clonotype: At one end the junction does not follow the germline gene, possibly because of a read error. This chain links TRBV11-2 with TRBJ2-7; possible D gene TRBD2, 5 bases. The germline V gene encodes CDR1 SGHAT and CDR2 FQNNGV. The CDR3 is 14 residues long. In nucleotides, the CDR3 is TGTGCCGGCAGCTTAGACACTAGTTCCTACGAGCAGTTTTTC. This sequence encodes CAGSLDTSSYEQFF.

The chain links TRBV6-5 to TRBJ1-1; perhaps TRBD1 as D (6 bases). Germline CDR1 MNHEY, CDR2 SVGAGI. The CDR3 is made up of 14 amino acids. V was clipped by 9 bases and J by 6 bases, with 20 bases between them. This CDR3 reads CASNDAGVKAEAFF. CDR3 coding DNA: TGTGCCAGTAACGACGCAGGGGTGAAAGCTGAAGCTTTCTTT.

This clonotype occurred many times. The V call is TRBV11-2, the J call TRBJ2-3; 7 nucleotides agree with TRBD1. This CDR3 is 16 amino acids long. Trimming took 5 bases from V and 5 from J; bases not matched to a gene: 13. Germline V gives CDR1 SGHAT, CDR2 FQNNGV. The CDR3 region has the DNA TGTGCCAGCAGCCGGACGCGACAGGGAAGGGGAGATACGCAGTATTTT. Amino acid sequence: CASSRTRQGRGDTQYF.